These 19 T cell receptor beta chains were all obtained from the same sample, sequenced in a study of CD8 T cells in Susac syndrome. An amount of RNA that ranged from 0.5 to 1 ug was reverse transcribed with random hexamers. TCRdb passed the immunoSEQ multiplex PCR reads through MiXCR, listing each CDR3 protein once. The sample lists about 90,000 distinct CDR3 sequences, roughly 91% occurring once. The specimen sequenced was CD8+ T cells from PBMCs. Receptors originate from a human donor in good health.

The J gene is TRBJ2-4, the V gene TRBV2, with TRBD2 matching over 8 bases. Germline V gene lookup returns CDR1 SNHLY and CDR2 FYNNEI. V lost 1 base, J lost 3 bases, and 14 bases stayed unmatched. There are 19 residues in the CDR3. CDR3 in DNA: TGTGCCAGCAGTGAAGGTCCCAGCGGGGGACCCTCTAGCAAAAACATTCAGTACTTC. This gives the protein CASSEGPSGGPSSKNIQYF. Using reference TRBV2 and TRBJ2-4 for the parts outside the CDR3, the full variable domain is EPEVTQTPSHQVTQMGQEVILRCVPISNHLYFYWYRQILGQKVEFLVSFYNNEISEKSEIFDDQFSVERPDGSNFTLKIRSTKLEDSAMYFCASSEGPSGGPSSKNIQYFGAGTRLSVL.

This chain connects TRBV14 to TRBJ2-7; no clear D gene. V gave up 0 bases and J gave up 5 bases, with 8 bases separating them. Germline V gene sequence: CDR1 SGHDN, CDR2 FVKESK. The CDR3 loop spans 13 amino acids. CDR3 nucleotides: TGTGCCAGCAGCCAAGAAGTCGCGGACGAGCAGTACTTC. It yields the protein CASSQEVADEQYF.

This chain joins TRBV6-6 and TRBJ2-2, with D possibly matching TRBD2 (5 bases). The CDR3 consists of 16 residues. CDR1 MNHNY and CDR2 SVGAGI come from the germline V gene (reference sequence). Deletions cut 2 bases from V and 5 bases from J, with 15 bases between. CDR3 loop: CASSYPGFIGTGELFF. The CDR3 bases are TGTGCCAGCAGTTACCCGGGGTTTATTGGGACCGGGGAGCTGTTTTTT.

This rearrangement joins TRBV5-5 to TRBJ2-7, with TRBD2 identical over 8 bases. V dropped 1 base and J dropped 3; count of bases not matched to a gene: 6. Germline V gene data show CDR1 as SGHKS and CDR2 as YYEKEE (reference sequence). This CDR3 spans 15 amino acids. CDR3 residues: CASSLPAGANYEQYF. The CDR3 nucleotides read TGTGCCAGCAGCTTGCCAGCGGGGGCAAACTACGAGCAGTACTTC.

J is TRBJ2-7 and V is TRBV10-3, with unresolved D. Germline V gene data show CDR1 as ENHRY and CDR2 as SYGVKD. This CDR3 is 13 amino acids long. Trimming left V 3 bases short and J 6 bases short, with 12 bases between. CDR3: CAISEVSAAEQYF. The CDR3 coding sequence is TGTGCCATCAGTGAAGTTTCGGCGGCCGAGCAGTACTTC.

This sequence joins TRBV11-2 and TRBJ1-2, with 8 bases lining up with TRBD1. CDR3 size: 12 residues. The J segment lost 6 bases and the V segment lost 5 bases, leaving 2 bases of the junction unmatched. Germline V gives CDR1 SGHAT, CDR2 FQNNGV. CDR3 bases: TGTGCCAGCAGCACAGGGGGAAATGGCTACACCTTC. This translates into CASSTGGNGYTF.

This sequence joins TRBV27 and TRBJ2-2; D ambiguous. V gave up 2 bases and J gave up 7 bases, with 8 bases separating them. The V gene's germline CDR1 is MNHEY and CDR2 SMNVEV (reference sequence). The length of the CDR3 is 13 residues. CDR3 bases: TGTGCCAGCAGTTTAACGCTTGGCGGGGAGCTGTTTTTT. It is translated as CASSLTLGGELFF.

CDR3 region: CASRLTVAGEKLFF. CDR3 nucleotides: TGTGCCAGCAGGTTGACGGTCGCGGGCGAAAAACTGTTTTTT. This sequence joins TRBV6-1 and TRBJ1-4; D is ambiguous. Trimming removed 6 bases at V and 8 bases at J, with 16 bases between. CDR1 is MNHNS, CDR2 SASEGT, per germline. The CDR3 has 14 amino acids.

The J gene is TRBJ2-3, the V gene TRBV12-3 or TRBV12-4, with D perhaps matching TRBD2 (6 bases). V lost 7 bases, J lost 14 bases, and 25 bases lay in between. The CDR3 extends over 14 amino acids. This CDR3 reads CASNPGVTVENVYF. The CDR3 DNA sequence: TGTGCCAGCAACCCGGGGGTCACTGTAGAGAACGTGTATTTT.

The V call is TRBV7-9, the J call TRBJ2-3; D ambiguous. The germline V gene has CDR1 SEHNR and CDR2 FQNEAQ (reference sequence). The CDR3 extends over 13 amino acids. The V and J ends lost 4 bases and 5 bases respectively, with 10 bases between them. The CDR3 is CASSSPLGDTQYF. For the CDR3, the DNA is TGTGCCAGCAGCTCCCCCCTCGGAGATACGCAGTATTTT.

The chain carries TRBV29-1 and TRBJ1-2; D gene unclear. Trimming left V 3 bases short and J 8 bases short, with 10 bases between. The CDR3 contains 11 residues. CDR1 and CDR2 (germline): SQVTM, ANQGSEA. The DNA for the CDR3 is TGCAGCGTTGACTCCAGTGGGGGCTACACCTTC. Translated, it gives CSVDSSGGYTF.

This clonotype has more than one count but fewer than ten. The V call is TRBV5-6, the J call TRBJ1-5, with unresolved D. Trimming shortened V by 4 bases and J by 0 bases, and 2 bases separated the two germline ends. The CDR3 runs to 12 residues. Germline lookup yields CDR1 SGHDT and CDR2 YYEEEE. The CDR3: CASSHSNQPQHF. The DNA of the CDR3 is TGTGCCAGCAGCCATAGCAATCAGCCCCAGCATTTT.

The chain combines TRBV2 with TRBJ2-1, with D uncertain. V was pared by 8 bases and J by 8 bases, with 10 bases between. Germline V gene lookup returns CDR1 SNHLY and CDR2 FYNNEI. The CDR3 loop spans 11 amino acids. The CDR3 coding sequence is TGTGCCAGCGAGTTTGGGGATGAGCAGTTCTTC. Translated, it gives CASEFGDEQFF.

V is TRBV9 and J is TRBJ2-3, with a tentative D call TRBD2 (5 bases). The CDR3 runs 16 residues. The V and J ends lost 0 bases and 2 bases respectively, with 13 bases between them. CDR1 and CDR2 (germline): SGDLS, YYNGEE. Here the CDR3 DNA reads TGTGCCAGCAGCGTAGACGGGGATTGGACCACAGATACGCAGTATTTT. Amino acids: CASSVDGDWTTDTQYF. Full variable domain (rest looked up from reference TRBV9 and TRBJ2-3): DSGVTQTPKHLITATGQRVTLRCSPRSGDLSVYWYQQSLDQGLQFLIQYYNGEERAKGNILERFSAQQFPDLHSELNLSSLELGDSALYFCASSVDGDWTTDTQYFGPGTRLTVL.

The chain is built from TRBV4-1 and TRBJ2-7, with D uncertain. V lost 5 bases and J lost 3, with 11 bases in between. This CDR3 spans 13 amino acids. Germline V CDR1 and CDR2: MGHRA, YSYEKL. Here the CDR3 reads CASSVQENYEQYF. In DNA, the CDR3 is TGCGCCAGCAGCGTTCAGGAAAACTACGAGCAGTACTTC.

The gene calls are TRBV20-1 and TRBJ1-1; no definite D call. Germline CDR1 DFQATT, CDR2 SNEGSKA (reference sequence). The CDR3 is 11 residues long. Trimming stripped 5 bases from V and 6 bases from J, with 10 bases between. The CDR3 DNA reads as TGCAGTGCTGCTCCGGGATCTGAAGCTTTCTTT. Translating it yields CSAAPGSEAFF.

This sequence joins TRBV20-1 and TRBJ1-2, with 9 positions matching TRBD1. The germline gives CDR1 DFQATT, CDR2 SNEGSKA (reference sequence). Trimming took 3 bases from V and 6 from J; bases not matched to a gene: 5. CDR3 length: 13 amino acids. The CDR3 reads CSARTNRGHGYTF. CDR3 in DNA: TGCAGTGCTAGGACGAACAGGGGGCATGGCTACACCTTC.

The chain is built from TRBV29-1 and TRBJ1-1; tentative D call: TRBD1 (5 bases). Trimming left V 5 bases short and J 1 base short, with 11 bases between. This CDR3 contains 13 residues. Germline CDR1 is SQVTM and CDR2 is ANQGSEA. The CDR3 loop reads CSVTGPQNTEAFF. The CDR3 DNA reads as TGCAGCGTTACGGGACCGCAGAACACTGAAGCTTTCTTT.

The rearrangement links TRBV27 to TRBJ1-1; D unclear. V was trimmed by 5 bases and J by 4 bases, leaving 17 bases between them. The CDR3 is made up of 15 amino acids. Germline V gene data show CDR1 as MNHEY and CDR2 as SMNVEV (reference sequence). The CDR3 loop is CASSLGHPGSTEAFF. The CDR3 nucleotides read TGTGCCAGCAGTCTGGGCCACCCCGGGAGCACTGAAGCTTTCTTT.